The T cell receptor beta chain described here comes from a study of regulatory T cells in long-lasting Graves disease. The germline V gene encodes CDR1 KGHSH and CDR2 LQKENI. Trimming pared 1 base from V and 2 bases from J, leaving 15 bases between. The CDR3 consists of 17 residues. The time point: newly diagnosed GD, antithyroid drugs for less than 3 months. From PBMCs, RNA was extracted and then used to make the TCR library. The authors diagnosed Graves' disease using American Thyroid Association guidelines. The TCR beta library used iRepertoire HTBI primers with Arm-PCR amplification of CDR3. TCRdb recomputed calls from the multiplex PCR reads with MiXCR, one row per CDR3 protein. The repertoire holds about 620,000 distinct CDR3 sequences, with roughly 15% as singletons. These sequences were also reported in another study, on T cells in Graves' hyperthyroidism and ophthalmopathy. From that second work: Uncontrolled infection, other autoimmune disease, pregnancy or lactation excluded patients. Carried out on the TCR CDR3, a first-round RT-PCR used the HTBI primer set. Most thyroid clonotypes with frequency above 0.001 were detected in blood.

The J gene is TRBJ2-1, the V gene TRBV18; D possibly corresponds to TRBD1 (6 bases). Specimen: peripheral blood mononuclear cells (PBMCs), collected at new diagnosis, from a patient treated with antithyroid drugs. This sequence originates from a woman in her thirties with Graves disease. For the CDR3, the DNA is TGTGCCAGCTCACCACGGGCTCTGGGACAAACCTACAATGAGCAGTTCTTC. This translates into CASSPRALGQTYNEQFF.